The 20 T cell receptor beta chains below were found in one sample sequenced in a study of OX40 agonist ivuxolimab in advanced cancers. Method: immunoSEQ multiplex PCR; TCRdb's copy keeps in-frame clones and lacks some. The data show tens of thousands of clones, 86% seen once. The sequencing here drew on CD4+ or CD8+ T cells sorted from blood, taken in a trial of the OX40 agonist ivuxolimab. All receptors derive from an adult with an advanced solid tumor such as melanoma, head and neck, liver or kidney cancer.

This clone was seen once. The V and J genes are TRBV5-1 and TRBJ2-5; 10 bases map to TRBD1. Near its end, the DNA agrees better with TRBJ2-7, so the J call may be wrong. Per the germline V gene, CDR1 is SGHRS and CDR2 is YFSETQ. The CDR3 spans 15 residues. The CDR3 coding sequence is TGCGCCAGCAGCTTCGGGACAGGGGATCGGGACGAGCAGTACTTC. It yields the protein CASSFGTGDRDEQYF.

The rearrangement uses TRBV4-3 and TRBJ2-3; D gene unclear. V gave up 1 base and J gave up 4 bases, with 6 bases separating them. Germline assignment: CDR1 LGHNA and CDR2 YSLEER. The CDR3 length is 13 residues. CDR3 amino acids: CASSQGLSDTQYF. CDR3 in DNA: TGCGCCAGCAGCCAAGGACTGTCAGATACGCAGTATTTT.

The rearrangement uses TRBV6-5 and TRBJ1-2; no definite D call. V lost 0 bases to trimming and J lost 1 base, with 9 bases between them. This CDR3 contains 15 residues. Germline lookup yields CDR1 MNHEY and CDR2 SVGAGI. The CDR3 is CASSYSSGINYGYTF. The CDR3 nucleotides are TGTGCCAGCAGTTACTCATCCGGGATTAACTATGGCTACACCTTC.

This CDR3 reads CASSSTGVGGYTF. The CDR3 DNA reads as TGTGCCAGCAGCTCGACAGGGGTGGGGGGCTACACCTTC. The chain uses TRBV7-9 and TRBJ1-2; 8 nucleotides agree with TRBD1. Germline lookup yields CDR1 SEHNR and CDR2 FQNEAQ (reference sequence). V shed 4 bases, J shed 8 bases, and the junction held 6 bases outside the gene matches. The CDR3 covers 13 residues.

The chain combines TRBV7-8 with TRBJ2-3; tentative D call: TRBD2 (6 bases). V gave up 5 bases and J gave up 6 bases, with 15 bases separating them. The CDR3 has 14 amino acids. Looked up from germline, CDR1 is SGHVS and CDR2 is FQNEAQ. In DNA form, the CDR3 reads TGTGCCAGCAGCGAGAGCGGGTGGGGGGATACGCAGTATTTT. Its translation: CASSESGWGDTQYF.

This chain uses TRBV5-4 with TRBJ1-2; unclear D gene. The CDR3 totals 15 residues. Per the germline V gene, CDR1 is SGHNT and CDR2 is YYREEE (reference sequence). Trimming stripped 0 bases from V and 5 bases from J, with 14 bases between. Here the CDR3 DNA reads TGTGCCAGCAGCTTGGTTCCCACCTTAAGTTATGGCTACACCTTC. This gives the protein CASSLVPTLSYGYTF.

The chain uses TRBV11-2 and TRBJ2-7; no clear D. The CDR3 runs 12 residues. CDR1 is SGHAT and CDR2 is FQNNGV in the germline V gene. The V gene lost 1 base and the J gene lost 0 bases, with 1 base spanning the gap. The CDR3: CASSLASYEQYF. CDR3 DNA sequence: TGTGCCAGCAGCTTAGCCTCCTACGAGCAGTACTTC.

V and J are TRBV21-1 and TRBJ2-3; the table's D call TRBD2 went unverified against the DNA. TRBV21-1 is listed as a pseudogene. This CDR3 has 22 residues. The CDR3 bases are TGTGCCAGCAGCAGTAATTCAAGGAACTTCAGCGGGGGGGGTTGTAGCACAGATACGCAGTATTTT. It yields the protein CASSSNSRNFSGGGCSTDTQYF.

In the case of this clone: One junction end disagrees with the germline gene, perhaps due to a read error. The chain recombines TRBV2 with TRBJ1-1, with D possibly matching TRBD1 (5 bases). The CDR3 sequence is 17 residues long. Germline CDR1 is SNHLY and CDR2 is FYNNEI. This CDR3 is CTSSGTQGALRNTEAFF. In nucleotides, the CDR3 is TGTACCAGCAGTGGGACCCAGGGAGCCCTTAGAAACACTGAAGCTTTCTTT.

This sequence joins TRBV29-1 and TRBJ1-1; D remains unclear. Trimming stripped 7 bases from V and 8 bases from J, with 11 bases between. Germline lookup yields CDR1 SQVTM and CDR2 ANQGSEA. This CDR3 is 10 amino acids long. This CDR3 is CSAGQVEAFF. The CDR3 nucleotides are TGCAGCGCAGGCCAGGTAGAAGCTTTCTTT.

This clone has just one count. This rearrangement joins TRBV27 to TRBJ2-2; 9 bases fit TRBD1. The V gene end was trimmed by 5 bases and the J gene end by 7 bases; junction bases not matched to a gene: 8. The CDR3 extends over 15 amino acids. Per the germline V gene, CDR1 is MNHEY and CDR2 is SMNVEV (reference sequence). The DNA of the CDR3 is TGTGCCAGCAGTGCATGGACAGGGGCGAGCGGGGAGCTGTTTTTT. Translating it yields CASSAWTGASGELFF.

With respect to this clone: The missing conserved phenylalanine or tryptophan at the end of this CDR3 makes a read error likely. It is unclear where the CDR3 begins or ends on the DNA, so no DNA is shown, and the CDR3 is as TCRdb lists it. CDR3 sequence reads: CASSLTSHS. This chain uses TRBV7-9 with TRBJ2-6; the table's D gene call, TRBD2, was not cross checked with the DNA. The CDR3 is 9 residues long, counting both termini. Germline CDR1 is SEHNR and CDR2 is FQNEAQ (reference sequence).

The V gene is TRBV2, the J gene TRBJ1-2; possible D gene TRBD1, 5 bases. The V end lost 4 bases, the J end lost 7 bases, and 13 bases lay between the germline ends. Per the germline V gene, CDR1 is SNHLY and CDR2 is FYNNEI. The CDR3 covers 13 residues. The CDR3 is CASSGQRDGGYTF. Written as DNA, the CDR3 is TGTGCCAGCAGTGGACAGCGCGATGGTGGCTACACCTTC.

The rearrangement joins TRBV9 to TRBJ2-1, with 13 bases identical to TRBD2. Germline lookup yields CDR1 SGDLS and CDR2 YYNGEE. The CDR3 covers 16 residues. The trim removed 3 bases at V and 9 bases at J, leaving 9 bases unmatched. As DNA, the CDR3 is TGTGCCAGCAGCGGCCCACTAGCGGGGGGGCGGTCTGAGCAGTTCTTC. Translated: CASSGPLAGGRSEQFF.

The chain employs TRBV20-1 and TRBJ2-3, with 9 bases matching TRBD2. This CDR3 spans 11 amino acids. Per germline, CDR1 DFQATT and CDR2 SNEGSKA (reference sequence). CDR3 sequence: CIAGGTDTQYF. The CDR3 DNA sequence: TGCATCGCGGGGGGGACAGATACGCAGTATTTT.

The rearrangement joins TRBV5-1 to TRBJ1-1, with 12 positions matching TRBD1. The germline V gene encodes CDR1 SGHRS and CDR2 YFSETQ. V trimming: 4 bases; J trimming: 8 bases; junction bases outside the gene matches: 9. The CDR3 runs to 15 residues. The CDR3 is CASSIAGTGGEEAFF. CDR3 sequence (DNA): TGCGCCAGCAGCATCGCCGGGACAGGGGGCGAAGAAGCTTTCTTT.

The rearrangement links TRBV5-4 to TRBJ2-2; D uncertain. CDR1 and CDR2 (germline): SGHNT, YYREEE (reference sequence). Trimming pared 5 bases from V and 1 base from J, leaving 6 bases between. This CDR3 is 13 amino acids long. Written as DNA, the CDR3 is TGTGCCAGCAGGGCCTGGAACACCGGGGAGCTGTTTTTT. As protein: CASRAWNTGELFF.

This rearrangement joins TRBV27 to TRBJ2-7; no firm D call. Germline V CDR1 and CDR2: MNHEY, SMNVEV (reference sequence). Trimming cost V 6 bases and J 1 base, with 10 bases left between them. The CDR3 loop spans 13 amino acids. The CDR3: CASSPQGSYEQYF. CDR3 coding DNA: TGTGCCAGCAGCCCTCAAGGGTCCTACGAGCAGTACTTC.

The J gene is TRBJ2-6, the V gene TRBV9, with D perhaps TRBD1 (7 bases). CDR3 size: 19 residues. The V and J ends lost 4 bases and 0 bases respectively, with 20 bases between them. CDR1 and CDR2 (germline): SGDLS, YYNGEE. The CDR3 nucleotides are TGTGCCAGCAGCCCCTCCGGGGGACAGCGAGCCTCTGGGGCCAACGTCCTGACTTTC. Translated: CASSPSGGQRASGANVLTF. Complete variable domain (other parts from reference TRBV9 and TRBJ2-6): DSGVTQTPKHLITATGQRVTLRCSPRSGDLSVYWYQQSLDQGLQFLIQYYNGEERAKGNILERFSAQQFPDLHSELNLSSLELGDSALYFCASSPSGGQRASGANVLTFGAGSRLTVL.

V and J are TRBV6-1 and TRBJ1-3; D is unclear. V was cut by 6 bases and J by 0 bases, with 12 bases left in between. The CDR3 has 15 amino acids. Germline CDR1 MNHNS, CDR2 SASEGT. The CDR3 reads CASRVDGSSGNTIYF. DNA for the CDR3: TGTGCCAGCAGGGTGGACGGTAGCTCTGGAAACACCATATATTTT.